These 13 T cell receptor beta chains were sequenced from one sample in a study of cytomegalovirus exposure and HLA in healthy donors (dated by TCRdb to the late 2010s). Library preparation used the immunoSEQ multiplex PCR assay. A mixture of 60 forward primers for TCR Vbeta segments and 13 reverse primers for TCR Jbeta segments was used in the multiplex PCR. Held by TCRdb, this immuneACCESS table contains in-frame sequences only and omits some clones. Under half of the omission traces to an unresolved V gene where checked; the cause of the rest is unknown. This sample is represented by around 200,000 clones; roughly 80% of them were singletons. The top ten hold around 6% of the sample. Material: PBMCs. These receptors came from a man aged 40-49 years in good health and CMV-seropositive.

This clone showed up just a few times. The chain uses TRBV29-1 and TRBJ2-7, with 8 positions matching TRBD1. The ends lost 5 bases at V and 0 bases at J; junction bases unmatched: 3. The CDR3 is made up of 13 amino acids. The germline V gene has CDR1 SQVTM and CDR2 ANQGSEA. CDR3 residues: CSVLTGVSYEQYF. The CDR3 DNA reads TGCAGCGTTTTGACAGGGGTCTCCTACGAGCAGTACTTC.

DNA for the CDR3: TGTGCCAGCAGCTTTTTGACTAGCCCGTACCAAGAGACCCAGTACTTC. Residues: CASSFLTSPYQETQYF. The gene calls are TRBV7-9 and TRBJ2-5; TRBD2 aligns across 7 bases. The CDR3 runs to 16 residues. V shed 3 bases, J shed 0 bases, and the junction held 7 bases outside the gene matches. Germline CDR1 is SEHNR and CDR2 is FQNEAQ (reference sequence).

The chain links TRBV7-3 to TRBJ2-1; TRBD2 aligns across 13 bases. The ends lost 4 bases at V and 14 bases at J; junction bases unmatched: 8. Germline assignment: CDR1 SGHTA and CDR2 FQGTGA. The CDR3 has 14 amino acids. In nucleotides, the CDR3 is TGTGCCAGCAGCTCCGGGACTAGCGGGGCCCAGGAGTTCTTC. This codes for CASSSGTSGAQEFF. Full variable domain (missing parts from reference TRBV7-3 and TRBJ2-1): GAGVSQTPSNKVTEKGKYVELRCDPISGHTALYWYRQSLGQGPEFLIYFQGTGAADDSGLPNDRFFAVRPEGSVSTLKIQRTERGDSAVYLCASSSGTSGAQEFFGPGTRLTVL.

The chain links TRBV6-5 to TRBJ1-2; no definite D call. Trimming left V 0 bases short and J 7 bases short, with 9 bases between. This CDR3 comprises 13 residues. Germline V gene data show CDR1 as MNHEY and CDR2 as SVGAGI. The CDR3 protein is CASSYSAGGGYTF. CDR3 in DNA: TGTGCCAGCAGTTACTCCGCAGGTGGTGGCTACACCTTC.

The CDR3: CASSWGGVGTDTQYF. CDR3 DNA: TGTGCCAGCAGCTGGGGGGGAGTGGGGACAGATACGCAGTATTTT. The chain is built from TRBV7-9 and TRBJ2-3; TRBD2 matches at 7 bases. The junction had 7 bases not matched to a gene; V was cut back by 4 bases and J by 3 bases. CDR1 and CDR2 (germline): SEHNR, FQNEAQ (reference sequence). The CDR3 consists of 15 residues. Complete variable domain (other parts from reference TRBV7-9 and TRBJ2-3): DTGVSQNPRHKITKRGQNVTFRCDPISEHNRLYWYRQTLGQGPEFLTYFQNEAQLEKSRLLSDRFSAERPKGSFSTLEIQRTEQGDSAMYLCASSWGGVGTDTQYFGPGTRLTVL.

V gene TRBV18 combines with J gene TRBJ1-1, with D perhaps TRBD1 (5 bases). This CDR3 comprises 13 residues. The ends were cut back, 3 bases at V and 5 bases at J, with 10 bases in the middle. CDR1 and CDR2 from the germline V gene are KGHSH and LQKENI. CDR3 nucleotide sequence: TGTGCCAGCTCACCCAGCAGGGAAACTGAAGCTTTCTTT. The encoded protein is CASSPSRETEAFF.

This clone came up a few times. The V call is TRBV6-1, the J call TRBJ1-5; D gene uncertain. V lost 3 bases, J lost 3 bases, and 6 bases lay in between. CDR3 size: 13 residues. Germline V gene lookup returns CDR1 MNHNS and CDR2 SASEGT. The DNA of the CDR3 is TGTGCCAGCAGTGACGTCCTCAATCAGCCCCAGCATTTT. Its protein product is CASSDVLNQPQHF.

This chain connects TRBV7-9 to TRBJ2-7, with D possibly TRBD2 on 6 matching bases. V lost 1 base and J lost 7, with 11 bases in between. The length of the CDR3 is 13 residues. The V gene's germline CDR1 is SEHNR and CDR2 FQNEAQ (reference sequence). CDR3 in DNA: TGTGCCAGCAGCTTAGTTGGAGGGTATGAGCAGTACTTC. This encodes CASSLVGGYEQYF. The complete variable domain, with remaining parts taken from reference TRBV7-9 and TRBJ2-7, reads DTGVSQNPRHKITKRGQNVTFRCDPISEHNRLYWYRQTLGQGPEFLTYFQNEAQLEKSRLLSDRFSAERPKGSFSTLEIQRTEQGDSAMYLCASSLVGGYEQYFGPGTRLTVT.

The chain combines TRBV27 with TRBJ2-1, with TRBD2 matching over 8 bases. The CDR3 length is 17 residues. Germline V gene lookup returns CDR1 MNHEY and CDR2 SMNVEV (reference sequence). The V gene end was trimmed by 5 bases and the J gene end by 2 bases; junction bases not matched to a gene: 11. CDR3 bases: TGTGCCAGCAGTCCCGGACTAGCCGAAGTCCCCTACAATGAGCAGTTCTTC. Translating gives CASSPGLAEVPYNEQFF.

The J gene is TRBJ2-7, the V gene TRBV29-1, with 9 positions matching TRBD2. This CDR3 region has 11 residues. The germline V gene has CDR1 SQVTM and CDR2 ANQGSEA. J gave up 7 bases and V 5 bases, and 3 bases lay outside the gene matches. For the CDR3, the DNA is TGCAGCGTTCTTCTAGCGGGGGAGCAGTACGTC. Translated, it gives CSVLLAGEQYV.

V usage is TRBV15 and J usage is TRBJ2-1; 9 nucleotides agree with TRBD2. With V trimmed by 2 bases and J by 0 bases, 2 bases remained unmatched. Per the germline V gene, CDR1 is LNHNV and CDR2 is YYDKDF (reference sequence). The CDR3 runs to 16 residues. The CDR3 DNA follows: TGTGCCACCAGCAGACGACTAGCGGACTCCTACAATGAGCAGTTCTTC. It encodes CATSRRLADSYNEQFF. The full variable domain, with the rest looked up from reference TRBV15 and TRBJ2-1, is DAMVIQNPRYQVTQFGKPVTLSCSQTLNHNVMYWYQQKSSQAPKLLFHYYDKDFNNEADTPDNFQSRRPNTSFCFLDIRSPGLGDTAMYLCATSRRLADSYNEQFFGPGTRLTVL.

The chain recombines TRBV5-1 with TRBJ2-3; 9 bases align to TRBD2. Germline V gene sequence: CDR1 SGHRS, CDR2 YFSETQ. V was pared by 4 bases and J by 2 bases, with 8 bases of the junction left unmatched. This CDR3 has 16 residues. The CDR3 sequence is CASSGGTSRFTDTQYF. The CDR3 DNA reads TGCGCCAGCAGCGGCGGGACTAGCCGATTCACAGATACGCAGTATTTT.

The rearrangement joins TRBV7-3 to TRBJ2-2; weak D call: TRBD1 (6 bases). This CDR3 spans 12 amino acids. Germline V lookup: CDR1 SGHTA, CDR2 FQGTGA. V lost 8 bases and J lost 8, with 12 bases in between. The CDR3 DNA reads TGTGCCAGCTCCTTACAGGGAGGGGAGCTGTTTTTT. Protein sequence: CASSLQGGELFF.